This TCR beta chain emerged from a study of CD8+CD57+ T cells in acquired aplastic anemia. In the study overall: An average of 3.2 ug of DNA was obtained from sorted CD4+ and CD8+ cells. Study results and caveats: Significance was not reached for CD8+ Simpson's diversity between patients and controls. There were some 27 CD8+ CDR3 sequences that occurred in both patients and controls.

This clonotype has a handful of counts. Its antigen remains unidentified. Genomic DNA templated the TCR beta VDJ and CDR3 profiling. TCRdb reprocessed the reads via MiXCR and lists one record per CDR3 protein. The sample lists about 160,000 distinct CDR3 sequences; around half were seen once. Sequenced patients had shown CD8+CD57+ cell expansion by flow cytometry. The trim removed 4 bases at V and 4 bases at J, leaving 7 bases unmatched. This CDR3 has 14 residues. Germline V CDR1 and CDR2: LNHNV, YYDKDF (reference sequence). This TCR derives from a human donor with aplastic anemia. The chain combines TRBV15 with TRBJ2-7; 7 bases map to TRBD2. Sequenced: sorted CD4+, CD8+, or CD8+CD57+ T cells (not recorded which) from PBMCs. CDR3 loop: CATSIRLAGYEQYF. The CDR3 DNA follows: TGTGCCACCAGCATACGACTAGCAGGTTACGAGCAGTACTTC.